This TCR beta chain emerged from a study of vaccination effects on CD4 cells after COVID-19. Points on this clone: Its antigen is not known.

Whole-study findings and limits: Clonal contraction was marked in infection- and vaccine-induced clones late after vaccination.

Under the ViraFEST assay, PBMC were stimulated with viral peptide pools so that antigen-specific CD4+ T cells expanded. Sequencing was performed afterwards. Subsequent to 10 days of culture, CD4+ T cells were isolated. Participants were given two doses of BNT162b2 or mRNA-1273 vaccine. The assay was immunoSEQ multiplex PCR, and TCRdb's table has in-frame clones only and misses some. Of roughly 70,000 clones in the sample, 70% to 85% were seen once. The CDR3 sequence is 13 residues long. Germline lookup yields CDR1 LNHDA and CDR2 SQIVND (reference sequence). Trimming removed 3 bases from V and 4 bases from J, with 9 bases in between.

This clonotype was obtained from a human donor who received a COVID-19 vaccine. The chain has TRBV19 and TRBJ1-1; a weak D match, TRBD1 (6 bases). Source: CD4+ T cells from PBMCs cultured with HCoV-229E spike peptides, taken after COVID-19 vaccination. The CDR3 sequence: CASSIGGGTEAFF. The CDR3 region has the DNA TGTGCCAGTAGTATCGGAGGGGGCACTGAAGCTTTCTTT. Using reference TRBV19 and TRBJ1-1 for the parts outside the CDR3, the full variable domain is DGGITQSPKYLFRKEGQNVTLSCEQNLNHDAMYWYRQDPGQGLRLIYYSQIVNDFQKGDIAEGYSVSREKKESFPLTVTSAQKNPTAFYLCASSIGGGTEAFFGQGTRLTVV.